This T cell receptor beta chain was sequenced during a study of graft-versus-host responses after intestinal transplantation. The CDR3 sequence is 14 residues long. The J segment lost 3 bases and the V segment lost 6 bases, leaving 5 bases of the junction unmatched. Germline CDR1 and CDR2: SNHLY and FYNNEI. TCRdb's table, derived via immunoSEQ multiplex PCR, lists solely in-frame clones and lacks some. This sample has tens of thousands of clones, with approximately 90% found just once. Whole-study results and caveats: Allografts carried high graft-versus-host to host-versus-graft clonal ratios in patients having graft-donor T cell macrochimerism.

Turning to this clone: What it recognizes is unknown.

This sequence originates from a human patient who received an intestinal transplant, so some T cells may come from the graft donor. The V and J genes are TRBV2 and TRBJ1-3, with 7 bases matching TRBD1. Sequenced material: PBMCs, taken 26 days after transplant. The CDR3 bases are TGTGCCAGCAGACAGGGACAGATTGGAAACACCATATATTTT. Translation gives CASRQGQIGNTIYF.